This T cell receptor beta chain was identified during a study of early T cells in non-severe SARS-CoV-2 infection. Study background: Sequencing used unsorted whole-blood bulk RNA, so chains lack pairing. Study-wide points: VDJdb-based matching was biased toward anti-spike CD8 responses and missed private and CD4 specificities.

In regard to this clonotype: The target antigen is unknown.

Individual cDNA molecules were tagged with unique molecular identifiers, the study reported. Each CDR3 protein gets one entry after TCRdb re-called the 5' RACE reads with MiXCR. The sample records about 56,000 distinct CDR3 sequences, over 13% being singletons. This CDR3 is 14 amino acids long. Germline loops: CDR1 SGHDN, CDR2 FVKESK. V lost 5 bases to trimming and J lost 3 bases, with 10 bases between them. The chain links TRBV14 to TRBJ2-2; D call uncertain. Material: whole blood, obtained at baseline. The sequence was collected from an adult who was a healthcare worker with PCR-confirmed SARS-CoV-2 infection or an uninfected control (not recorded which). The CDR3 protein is CASSAHSDTGELFF. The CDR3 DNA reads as TGTGCCAGCAGCGCGCACTCAGACACCGGGGAGCTGTTTTTT.